This entry features one TCR beta chain sequence. There are 17 residues in the CDR3. The sample originates from a study of shared clonotypes between healthy human individuals. Profiling relied on immunoSEQ multiplex PCR, and the TCRdb table lists in-frame clones only, not all of them. The table lists some 380,000 clones, around 96% of them singletons. The chain combines TRBV1 with TRBJ2-3; the listed D gene, TRBD2, was not tested against the DNA. TRBV1 is classified as a pseudogene. Sequenced sample: memory CD8+ T cells sorted from blood. Subset here: CD45RO+ cells pooled with CCR7-negative TemRA cells. The clonotype comes from a young man in good health. CDR3 DNA: TGCACCAGCAGCCAATATTCGCGGGAGGATAGCACAGATACGCAGTATTTT. Protein product: CTSSQYSREDSTDTQYF.